The clone carrying this T cell receptor (beta chain) was counted a few times. Its cognate antigen is unknown. This sample was included in a study of identical twins. Whole-study results and caveats: Abundant beta clonotypes from cord blood had fewer insertions, unlike memory repertoires, which showed none. Among out-of-frame alpha sequences shared by twins, low generation probability occurred in excess.

Using its own MiXCR run on the 5' RACE reads, TCRdb lists one record per CDR3 protein. Of 1.5 million to 2 million distinct CDR3 sequences listed, 32% are singletons. The sequenced material came from cord blood. The sequence was collected from a newborn girl in good health.

The CDR3 loop is CASSPSSGTGYQPQHF. Here the CDR3 DNA reads TGTGCCAGCAGTCCTTCGTCCGGGACAGGGTATCAGCCCCAGCATTTT. J is TRBJ1-5 and V is TRBV27; 9 positions agree with TRBD1. Germline loops: CDR1 MNHEY, CDR2 SMNVEV (reference sequence). V dropped 5 bases and J dropped 5; count of bases not matched to a gene: 10. The CDR3 is made up of 16 amino acids.